The present T cell receptor (beta chain) was sequenced within a study of HIV-infected patients and healthy controls. Findings and limits, study-wide: Healthy controls carried many MAIT alpha-chain CDR3s, while HIV+ repertoires had few. When repertoires were size-matched, rare events in HIV-infected data became overweighted.

cDNA was made from about 480 ng RNA using alpha and beta constant primers. Using multiplexing indices, alpha and beta chain libraries were generated apart by chain-specific third strand synthesis. All rearrangements within a chain used one primer pair; cDNA molecules carried barcodes. In TCRdb, the 5' RACE reads were re-called with MiXCR into one record per CDR3 protein. Here the sample spans 20,000 to 30,000 distinct CDR3 sequences, 8% to 10% being singletons. Regarding this clonotype: The antigen is not known.

CDR3 length equals 16 residues. Germline assignment: CDR1 SGHTA and CDR2 FQGNSA. V dropped 6 bases and J dropped 4; count of bases not matched to a gene: 10. The repertoire came from unfractionated whole blood and reflected all unsorted peripheral T cells. This chain connects TRBV7-2 to TRBJ2-7; 12 bases are shared with TRBD1. The sample consisted of blood. The TCR was taken from an adult in good health. The CDR3 is CASSSVRDRGQYEQYF. The DNA of the CDR3 is TGTGCCAGCAGTTCTGTCCGGGACAGGGGGCAGTACGAGCAGTACTTC.